The clone carrying this TCR beta chain was observed a handful of times. The antigen remains undetermined. The V and J ends lost 0 bases and 6 bases respectively, with 11 bases between them. The CDR3 has 14 amino acids. CDR1 is SGHRS, CDR2 YFSETQ, per germline. The sample is drawn from a study of T-cell reconstitution after alpha-beta-depleted transplantation in children. Regarding the study as a whole: When one year had passed after transplant, most T-cell counts and diversity came from newly produced T cells. Several patients had high TCRbeta diversity at day 60; it came from surviving recipient T cells and thymic progenitors. Alpha-beta T cells about two months after transplant reportedly derived from several hundred expanded graft clones.

Preparation of the TCRbeta library was carried out with unique molecular identifiers. Via MiXCR, TCRdb re-called the PCR reads, giving one row per CDR3 protein. The sample lists some 140,000 distinct CDR3 sequences, around a tenth seen once, with around 24% in the top ten. The sample in question was PBMCs, mostly from graft donor cells, obtained 180 days after TCRalphabeta/CD19-depleted stem cell transplant. The chain recombines TRBV5-1 with TRBJ2-3; no definite D call. The sequence was collected from a girl under two years old who had a stem cell transplant for combined immunodeficiency, so the T cells may come from the graft donor. DNA for the CDR3: TGCGCCAGCAGCTTGGTTAGGGTCCGGGATACGCAGTATTTT. This codes for CASSLVRVRDTQYF.